Listed below are T cell receptor beta chains from one sample, sequenced in a study of shared clonotypes between healthy human individuals. Profiling relied on immunoSEQ multiplex PCR, and the TCRdb table lists in-frame clones only, not all of them. The sample records 2 million to 3 million clones, approximately 93% being singletons. Sequencing input: naive CD4+ T cells from PBMCs. These receptors all stem from a man aged 18 to 35 in good health. Some clones in this sample may be carry-over from other donors' samples. CDR3s include the opening cysteine and the closing phenylalanine or tryptophan. The order of the fields is V gene, D gene, clone size, J gene, CDR3 protein, CDR3 DNA. The D gene is left open where the match is weak. Clone size is stated in some rows and not others, as once, few, many or a class when expanded.

v_gene: TRBV5-1
d_gene: TRBD2
abundance: NA
j_gene: TRBJ2-2
CDR3aa: CASSLELAGTGELFF
CDR3nt: TGCGCCAGCAGCTTGGAACTAGCGGGAACCGGGGAGCTGTTTTTT

v_gene: TRBV11-2
d_gene: TRBD2
abundance: NA
j_gene: TRBJ2-2
CDR3aa: CASSLVGLADTGELFF
CDR3nt: TGTGCCAGCAGCTTAGTGGGACTAGCGGACACCGGGGAGCTGTTTTTT

v_gene: TRBV11-2
d_gene: TRBD2
abundance: NA
j_gene: TRBJ2-1
CDR3aa: CASSLETSVYNEQFF
CDR3nt: TGTGCCAGCAGCTTGGAGACTAGCGTATACAATGAGCAGTTCTTC

v_gene: TRBV11-3
d_gene: NA
abundance: NA
j_gene: TRBJ2-3
CDR3aa: CASSLQQGGTDTQYF
CDR3nt: TGTGCCAGCAGCCTCCAACAGGGTGGCACAGATACGCAGTATTTT

v_gene: TRBV6-6
d_gene: TRBD2
abundance: NA
j_gene: TRBJ2-7
CDR3aa: CASRMGGLADEQYF
CDR3nt: TGTGCCAGCCGTATGGGGGGACTAGCGGACGAGCAGTACTTC

v_gene: TRBV6-6
d_gene: TRBD2
abundance: NA
j_gene: TRBJ2-1
CDR3aa: CASSYEGRGHNEQFF
CDR3nt: TGTGCCAGCAGTTACGAAGGGAGGGGCCACAATGAGCAGTTCTTC

v_gene: TRBV28
d_gene: TRBD1
abundance: NA
j_gene: TRBJ2-3
CDR3aa: CASSSAGQGATDTQYF
CDR3nt: TGTGCCAGCAGTTCCGCGGGACAGGGGGCCACAGATACGCAGTATTTT

v_gene: TRBV7-6
d_gene: TRBD1
abundance: NA
j_gene: TRBJ1-2
CDR3aa: CASSLGSEYRGGGYTF
CDR3nt: TGTGCCAGCAGCTTAGGGAGTGAATACAGGGGAGGTGGCTACACCTTC

v_gene: TRBV6-4
d_gene: NA
abundance: NA
j_gene: TRBJ2-2
CDR3aa: CASRGRDISNTGELFF
CDR3nt: TGTGCCAGCAGGGGTCGGGATATATCGAACACCGGGGAGCTGTTTTTT

v_gene: TRBV6-1
d_gene: NA
abundance: NA
j_gene: TRBJ1-5
CDR3aa: CAAMWDTTRNQPQHF
CDR3nt: TGTGCCGCCATGTGGGACACCACCAGAAATCAGCCCCAGCATTTT

v_gene: TRBV28
d_gene: TRBD2
abundance: NA
j_gene: TRBJ2-3
CDR3aa: CASSTRTSGIGGTDTQYF
CDR3nt: TGTGCCAGCAGTACCCGGACTAGCGGGATAGGAGGCACAGATACGCAGTATTTT

v_gene: TRBV10-3
d_gene: NA
abundance: NA
j_gene: TRBJ1-5
CDR3aa: CAISVQGNQPQHF
CDR3nt: TGTGCCATCAGTGTACAGGGCAATCAGCCCCAGCATTTT

v_gene: TRBV20-1
d_gene: NA
abundance: NA
j_gene: TRBJ2-3
CDR3aa: CSASSPDTQYF
CDR3nt: TGCAGTGCTAGTTCCCCAGATACGCAGTATTTT

v_gene: TRBV4-1
d_gene: TRBD2
abundance: NA
j_gene: TRBJ2-2
CDR3aa: CASSRHTGGNTGELFF
CDR3nt: TGCGCCAGCAGTCGCCACACGGGAGGGAACACCGGGGAGCTGTTTTTT

v_gene: TRBV7-9
d_gene: NA
abundance: NA
j_gene: TRBJ2-4
CDR3aa: CASSFLSDSEAAKNIQYF
CDR3nt: TGTGCCAGCAGCTTCTTGAGCGACTCGGAGGCAGCCAAAAACATTCAGTACTTC

v_gene: TRBV2
d_gene: NA
abundance: NA
j_gene: TRBJ2-7
CDR3aa: CASSEVGQGRTYEQYF
CDR3nt: TGTGCCAGCAGTGAAGTGGGTCAGGGGAGGACCTACGAGCAGTACTTC

v_gene: TRBV18
d_gene: TRBD2
abundance: NA
j_gene: TRBJ2-7
CDR3aa: CASSAGDYSYEQYF
CDR3nt: TGTGCCAGCTCCGCGGGGGACTACTCCTACGAGCAGTACTTC

v_gene: TRBV29-1
d_gene: TRBD1
abundance: NA
j_gene: TRBJ2-7
CDR3aa: CSVGGVLGQPYEQYF
CDR3nt: TGCAGCGTTGGAGGGGTTTTGGGACAGCCCTACGAGCAGTACTTC

v_gene: TRBV30
d_gene: TRBD1
abundance: NA
j_gene: TRBJ1-1
CDR3aa: CAWRLQGANTEAFF
CDR3nt: TGTGCCTGGAGACTCCAGGGGGCTAACACTGAAGCTTTCTTT

v_gene: TRBV7-3
d_gene: NA
abundance: NA
j_gene: TRBJ1-2
CDR3aa: CASSPGGAGYGYTF
CDR3nt: TGTGCCAGCAGCCCGGGCGGGGCTGGCTATGGCTACACCTTC

v_gene: TRBV27
d_gene: NA
abundance: NA
j_gene: TRBJ2-1
CDR3aa: CASRGRSSYNEQFF
CDR3nt: TGTGCCAGCCGAGGGAGGAGCTCCTACAATGAGCAGTTCTTC

v_gene: TRBV5-1
d_gene: NA
abundance: NA
j_gene: TRBJ1-2
CDR3aa: CASSFNREDSGYTF
CDR3nt: TGCGCCAGCAGCTTCAACAGGGAGGACAGTGGCTACACCTTC

v_gene: TRBV5-1
d_gene: NA
abundance: NA
j_gene: TRBJ2-1
CDR3aa: CRSSGGNDNEQFF
CDR3nt: TGCCGCTCCAGCGGCGGGAACGACAATGAGCAGTTCTTC

v_gene: TRBV10-3
d_gene: TRBD2
abundance: NA
j_gene: TRBJ2-5
CDR3aa: CAISRTSGRVRETQYF
CDR3nt: TGTGCCATCAGTCGGACTAGCGGGAGGGTCCGGGAGACCCAGTACTTC

v_gene: TRBV6-5
d_gene: NA
abundance: NA
j_gene: TRBJ2-5
CDR3aa: CASSYTDRIGEETQYF
CDR3nt: TGTGCCAGCAGTTACACTGACAGGATCGGCGAAGAGACCCAGTACTTC

v_gene: TRBV15
d_gene: NA
abundance: once
j_gene: TRBJ1-5
CDR3aa: CATSRGGASSNQPQHF
CDR3nt: TGTGCCACCAGCAGAGGGGGGGCCTCGAGCAATCAGCCCCAGCATTTT

v_gene: TRBV11-3
d_gene: NA
abundance: once
j_gene: TRBJ1-3
CDR3aa: CASSLVRGETGNTIYF
CDR3nt: TGTGCCAGCAGCTTAGTCAGGGGCGAAACTGGAAACACCATATATTTT

v_gene: TRBV5-1
d_gene: TRBD2
abundance: NA
j_gene: TRBJ2-7
CDR3aa: CASSFTGGSGEQYF
CDR3nt: TGCGCCAGCAGCTTCACGGGAGGGTCGGGGGAGCAGTACTTC

v_gene: TRBV7-2
d_gene: NA
abundance: NA
j_gene: TRBJ2-2
CDR3aa: CASSLGGAVGELFF
CDR3nt: TGTGCCAGCAGCTTAGGGGGAGCGGTCGGGGAGCTGTTTTTT

v_gene: TRBV28
d_gene: NA
abundance: NA
j_gene: TRBJ2-3
CDR3aa: CASSFVGASTDTQYF
CDR3nt: TGTGCCAGCAGTTTCGTAGGGGCAAGCACAGATACGCAGTATTTT

v_gene: TRBV28
d_gene: TRBD1
abundance: NA
j_gene: TRBJ2-7
CDR3aa: CASSRQGLAYEQYF
CDR3nt: TGTGCCAGCAGCCGACAGGGGTTAGCCTACGAGCAGTACTTC

v_gene: TRBV11-2
d_gene: NA
abundance: NA
j_gene: TRBJ2-5
CDR3aa: CASSLGQLQETQYF
CDR3nt: TGTGCCAGCAGCTTAGGACAGTTACAAGAGACCCAGTACTTC

v_gene: TRBV6-6
d_gene: NA
abundance: once
j_gene: TRBJ2-5
CDR3aa: CASSYSAGPWETQYF
CDR3nt: TGTGCCAGCAGTTACTCGGCGGGCCCGTGGGAGACCCAGTACTTC

v_gene: TRBV18
d_gene: NA
abundance: NA
j_gene: TRBJ2-7
CDR3aa: CASSPGEIYEQYF
CDR3nt: TGTGCCAGCTCACCAGGGGAGATCTACGAGCAGTACTTC

v_gene: TRBV6-5
d_gene: NA
abundance: NA
j_gene: TRBJ2-5
CDR3aa: CASSYPGVETQYF
CDR3nt: TGTGCCAGCAGTTACCCCGGGGTGGAGACCCAGTACTTC

v_gene: TRBV5-1
d_gene: NA
abundance: NA
j_gene: TRBJ2-7
CDR3aa: CASSLGLDYPYEQYF
CDR3nt: TGCGCCAGCAGCTTGGGACTCGACTACCCCTACGAGCAGTACTTC

v_gene: TRBV4-1
d_gene: NA
abundance: NA
j_gene: TRBJ2-3
CDR3aa: CASSQLPPGTTDTQYF
CDR3nt: TGCGCCAGCAGCCAATTACCCCCGGGGACCACAGATACGCAGTATTTT

v_gene: TRBV5-1
d_gene: NA
abundance: NA
j_gene: TRBJ1-3
CDR3aa: CASSRTSPDSSGNTIYF
CDR3nt: TGCGCCAGCAGCAGAACCAGCCCGGACAGCTCTGGAAACACCATATATTTT

v_gene: TRBV18
d_gene: TRBD1
abundance: NA
j_gene: TRBJ2-7
CDR3aa: CASSPQDRGEQYF
CDR3nt: TGTGCCAGCTCACCACAGGACAGGGGCGAGCAGTACTTC

v_gene: TRBV9
d_gene: TRBD1
abundance: NA
j_gene: TRBJ1-1
CDR3aa: CASSPRTGANTEAFF
CDR3nt: TGTGCCAGCAGCCCCAGGACAGGGGCGAACACTGAAGCTTTCTTT

v_gene: TRBV5-1
d_gene: NA
abundance: NA
j_gene: TRBJ1-1
CDR3aa: CASSLDPGTEAFF
CDR3nt: TGCGCCAGCAGCTTGGACCCGGGTACTGAAGCTTTCTTT

v_gene: TRBV5-1
d_gene: TRBD1
abundance: NA
j_gene: TRBJ1-2
CDR3aa: CASSSTGGAYGYTF
CDR3nt: TGCGCCAGCAGCTCGACAGGGGGCGCCTATGGCTACACCTTC

v_gene: TRBV7-9
d_gene: NA
abundance: NA
j_gene: TRBJ2-7
CDR3aa: CASSIRGGLIYEQYF
CDR3nt: TGTGCCAGCAGTATAAGGGGGGGATTGATCTACGAGCAGTACTTC

v_gene: TRBV6-1
d_gene: TRBD1
abundance: NA
j_gene: TRBJ1-2
CDR3aa: CASSEARTGYGYTF
CDR3nt: TGTGCCAGCAGTGAAGCGCGGACAGGGTACGGCTACACCTTC

v_gene: TRBV29-1
d_gene: NA
abundance: NA
j_gene: TRBJ2-2
CDR3aa: CSVADKSNTGELFF
CDR3nt: TGCAGCGTTGCTGACAAATCGAACACCGGGGAGCTGTTTTTT

v_gene: TRBV7-9
d_gene: TRBD1
abundance: NA
j_gene: TRBJ2-3
CDR3aa: CASSLRQGPDTQYF
CDR3nt: TGTGCCAGCAGCTTGAGACAGGGCCCAGATACGCAGTATTTT

v_gene: TRBV6-1
d_gene: TRBD1
abundance: NA
j_gene: TRBJ1-1
CDR3aa: CASSERAGGLPEAFF
CDR3nt: TGTGCCAGCAGTGAAAGGGCAGGGGGCTTACCTGAAGCTTTCTTT

v_gene: TRBV7-2
d_gene: NA
abundance: NA
j_gene: TRBJ2-1
CDR3aa: CASSQLPRVNNNEQFF
CDR3nt: TGTGCCAGCAGCCAATTACCCAGGGTAAATAACAATGAGCAGTTCTTC

v_gene: TRBV19
d_gene: NA
abundance: NA
j_gene: TRBJ2-6
CDR3aa: CATMGSGANVLTF
CDR3nt: TGTGCCACCATGGGCTCTGGGGCCAACGTCCTGACTTTC

v_gene: TRBV5-1
d_gene: NA
abundance: NA
j_gene: TRBJ1-2
CDR3aa: CASSLAGRGYGYTF
CDR3nt: TGCGCCAGCAGCTTAGCAGGGAGGGGCTATGGCTACACCTTC

v_gene: TRBV28
d_gene: NA
abundance: NA
j_gene: TRBJ2-4
CDR3aa: CASSSWTENIQYF
CDR3nt: TGTGCCAGCAGTTCATGGACAGAAAACATTCAGTACTTC

v_gene: TRBV18
d_gene: TRBD1
abundance: NA
j_gene: TRBJ2-5
CDR3aa: CASSGDSQETQYF
CDR3nt: TGTGCCAGCTCAGGGGACAGCCAAGAGACCCAGTACTTC

v_gene: TRBV2
d_gene: TRBD1
abundance: NA
j_gene: TRBJ2-7
CDR3aa: CASRRPGQGASEQYF
CDR3nt: TGTGCCAGCAGACGCCCGGGACAGGGGGCATCCGAGCAGTACTTC

v_gene: TRBV7-3
d_gene: NA
abundance: NA
j_gene: TRBJ2-5
CDR3aa: CASSRTDRLETQYF
CDR3nt: TGTGCCAGCAGCCGAACAGACAGGTTAGAGACCCAGTACTTC

v_gene: TRBV5-4
d_gene: TRBD1
abundance: NA
j_gene: TRBJ2-3
CDR3aa: CASSPTGRTDTQYF
CDR3nt: TGTGCCAGCAGCCCGACAGGGCGCACAGATACGCAGTATTTT

v_gene: TRBV28
d_gene: TRBD1
abundance: NA
j_gene: TRBJ1-5
CDR3aa: CASSSILRQGINQPQHF
CDR3nt: TGTGCCAGCAGTTCAATCCTGAGACAGGGGATAAATCAGCCCCAGCATTTT

v_gene: TRBV9
d_gene: TRBD1
abundance: NA
j_gene: TRBJ2-4
CDR3aa: CASSAGPGQGGIQYF
CDR3nt: TGTGCCAGCAGCGCCGGACCGGGACAGGGAGGCATTCAGTACTTC

v_gene: TRBV4-1
d_gene: NA
abundance: once
j_gene: TRBJ1-5
CDR3aa: CASSRGLMDQPQHF
CDR3nt: TGCGCCAGCAGCCGCGGACTGATGGATCAGCCCCAGCATTTT

v_gene: TRBV19
d_gene: NA
abundance: NA
j_gene: TRBJ2-1
CDR3aa: CASSSSAGQGGEQFF
CDR3nt: TGTGCCAGTAGTTCCTCAGCGGGGCAAGGGGGTGAGCAGTTCTTC

v_gene: TRBV7-9
d_gene: NA
abundance: NA
j_gene: TRBJ2-5
CDR3aa: CASSLGQQQTQYF
CDR3nt: TGTGCCAGCAGCTTAGGACAGCAACAGACCCAGTACTTC